One and the same sample provided the 17 T cell receptor beta chains below, sequenced in a study of cytomegalovirus exposure and HLA in healthy donors. Libraries were prepared by immunoSEQ multiplex PCR; TCRdb keeps only in-frame clonotypes and omits some of them. This table has 350,000 or so clones, roughly 85% appearing once. The sequencing input was PBMCs. The source of these receptors is a woman younger than 30 in good health and CMV-seronegative.

The chain carries TRBV14 and TRBJ2-7, with D hard to call. This CDR3 has 13 amino acids. Trimming shortened V by 1 base and J by 6 bases, and 10 bases separated the two germline ends. Per the germline V gene, CDR1 is SGHDN and CDR2 is FVKESK. CDR3 amino acids: CASSQAPPLEQYF. CDR3 DNA: TGTGCCAGCAGCCAAGCCCCCCCACTCGAGCAGTACTTC.

V is TRBV5-1 and J is TRBJ2-2; 13 nucleotides match TRBD2. CDR3 length: 19 residues. Germline values: CDR1 SGHRS, CDR2 YFSETQ. The V and J ends lost 0 bases and 5 bases, in that order; junction bases with no gene match: 10. The CDR3 sequence is CASSLVRTSGSGETGELFF. DNA for the CDR3: TGCGCCAGCAGCTTGGTTCGGACTAGCGGGAGTGGGGAGACCGGGGAGCTGTTTTTT.

In its sample, this clone was seen a few times. The gene calls are TRBV9 and TRBJ1-3; D is undetermined. CDR1 is SGDLS, CDR2 YYNGEE, per germline. Trimming left V 5 bases short and J 1 base short, with 4 bases between. This CDR3 comprises 12 residues. The CDR3 nucleotides are TGTGCCAGCAGTCAGTCTGGAAACACCATATATTTT. This translates into CASSQSGNTIYF.

This clone was counted once. This sequence joins TRBV4-3 and TRBJ2-2, with no clear D. The CDR3 sequence is 15 residues long. Per germline, CDR1 LGHNA and CDR2 YSLEER. The V end was cut by 0 bases, the J end by 5 bases, with 10 bases between. This CDR3 is CASSQDSAQTGELFF. CDR3 bases: TGCGCCAGCAGCCAAGATTCAGCGCAAACCGGGGAGCTGTTTTTT.

V gene TRBV29-1 combines with J gene TRBJ2-2; possible D gene TRBD1, 5 bases. Germline values: CDR1 SQVTM, CDR2 ANQGSEA. V was clipped by 1 base and J by 0 bases, with 6 bases between them. This CDR3 region has 14 residues. The CDR3 reads CSVEGTTNTGELFF. The CDR3 DNA sequence: TGCAGCGTTGAAGGGACAACGAACACCGGGGAGCTGTTTTTT.

The chain combines TRBV18 with TRBJ2-1, with 8 bases aligning to TRBD2. CDR1 is KGHSH, CDR2 LQKENI, per germline. Unmatched junction bases numbered 2, after V lost 1 base and J lost 3 bases. The CDR3 contains 15 residues. In nucleotides, the CDR3 is TGTGCCAGCTCACCACTAGCGGGGTTCTACAATGAGCAGTTCTTC. It encodes CASSPLAGFYNEQFF. Supplemented by reference TRBV18 and TRBJ2-1, the full variable domain reads NAGVMQNPRHLVRRRGQEARLRCSPMKGHSHVYWYRQLPEEGLKFMVYLQKENIIDESGMPKERFSAEFPKEGPSILRIQQVVRGDSAAYFCASSPLAGFYNEQFFGPGTRLTVL.

This chain joins TRBV11-2 and TRBJ2-1; weak D call: TRBD1 (5 bases). Trimming cost V 2 bases and J 5 bases, with 10 bases left between them. The CDR3 has 14 amino acids. Germline V CDR1 and CDR2: SGHAT, FQNNGV. The CDR3 DNA reads TGTGCCAGCAGCTTACAGGGCTTTGACAATGAGCAGTTCTTC. Translating gives CASSLQGFDNEQFF.

The gene calls are TRBV18 and TRBJ2-7; D remains unclear. Germline lookup yields CDR1 KGHSH and CDR2 LQKENI. V was cut by 3 bases and J by 6 bases, with 12 bases left in between. The CDR3 consists of 13 residues. CDR3 nucleotides: TGTGCCAGCTCACCGTCTCAGATAATCGAGCAGTACTTC. Translation: CASSPSQIIEQYF. Supplemented by reference TRBV18 and TRBJ2-7, the full variable domain reads NAGVMQNPRHLVRRRGQEARLRCSPMKGHSHVYWYRQLPEEGLKFMVYLQKENIIDESGMPKERFSAEFPKEGPSILRIQQVVRGDSAAYFCASSPSQIIEQYFGPGTRLTVT.

The chain employs TRBV15 and TRBJ2-1; weak D call: TRBD2 (5 bases). Germline V gene lookup returns CDR1 LNHNV and CDR2 YYDKDF (reference sequence). CDR3 length: 15 residues. Trimming pared 0 bases from V and 4 bases from J, leaving 10 bases between. CDR3 in DNA: TGTGCCACCAGCAGAGATCTTAGCGAATACAATGAGCAGTTCTTC. This sequence encodes CATSRDLSEYNEQFF.

CDR3 sequence: CASMRDFPGGELFF. CDR3 sequence (DNA): TGTGCCAGTATGCGGGACTTCCCAGGCGGGGAGCTGTTTTTT. The rearrangement links TRBV19 to TRBJ2-2, with a weak D call TRBD2 (6 bases). With 7 bases removed from V and 7 bases from J, the gap between germline ends came to 16 bases. Germline lookup yields CDR1 LNHDA and CDR2 SQIVND (reference sequence). CDR3 length equals 14 residues.

This sequence joins TRBV28 and TRBJ1-2; D is undetermined. V lost 2 bases and J lost 3, with 10 bases in between. Germline CDR1 reads MDHEN; CDR2 reads SYDVKM. This CDR3 region has 14 residues. CDR3 sequence: CASSLILGYYGYTF. The DNA of the CDR3 is TGTGCCAGCAGTTTAATATTGGGCTACTATGGCTACACCTTC.

The genes are TRBV29-1 and TRBJ2-7; 7 nucleotides match TRBD2. The CDR3 has 15 residues. The germline V gene has CDR1 SQVTM and CDR2 ANQGSEA. Trimming took 0 bases from V and 3 from J; bases not matched to a gene: 8. CDR3: CSVEDPASGSYEQYF. CDR3 nucleotide sequence: TGCAGCGTTGAAGATCCTGCTAGCGGAAGCTACGAGCAGTACTTC.

The V call is TRBV9, the J call TRBJ1-2, with TRBD1 matching 7 bases. The germline gives CDR1 SGDLS, CDR2 YYNGEE. This CDR3 contains 15 residues. Unmatched junction bases numbered 8, after V lost 4 bases and J lost 2 bases. This CDR3 is CASSPGQNINYGYTF. The CDR3 DNA reads as TGTGCCAGCAGCCCGGGACAGAATATAAACTATGGCTACACCTTC.

V and J are TRBV9 and TRBJ2-7; 9 nucleotides line up with TRBD2. The junction had 11 bases not matched to a gene; V was cut back by 2 bases and J by 5 bases. This CDR3 comprises 16 residues. The V gene's germline CDR1 is SGDLS and CDR2 YYNGEE. CDR3 coding DNA: TGTGCCAGCAGCGTTTATTGGCGGGAGGGCCGGAACGAGCAGTACTTC. Translation: CASSVYWREGRNEQYF.

This clone was detected a few times. The gene calls are TRBV10-1 and TRBJ2-1; 10 nucleotides agree with TRBD2. This CDR3 region has 18 residues. The J segment lost 2 bases and the V segment lost 9 bases, leaving 16 bases of the junction unmatched. Germline assignment: CDR1 WNHNN and CDR2 SYGVQD (reference sequence). In DNA, the CDR3 is TGCGCCAGTAAAAGTGGGGCTAGCGGGAGTCTAGCCTACAATGAGCAGTTCTTC. Amino acids: CASKSGASGSLAYNEQFF.

The V and J genes are TRBV2 and TRBJ1-2, with D possibly being TRBD1 (5 bases). V was clipped by 5 bases and J by 3 bases, with 13 bases between them. Germline CDR1 reads SNHLY; CDR2 reads FYNNEI. CDR3 length equals 14 residues. CDR3 nucleotides: TGTGCCAGCAGTCTCCAGGGAGGGGACTATGGCTACACCTTC. Protein: CASSLQGGDYGYTF.

This clone appeared once. This chain links TRBV7-9 with TRBJ2-1; 7 bases align to TRBD2. The CDR3 is made up of 15 amino acids. The germline V gene has CDR1 SEHNR and CDR2 FQNEAQ (reference sequence). Trimming cost V 2 bases and J 0 bases; bases outside gene matches: 1. CDR3 nucleotide sequence: TGTGCCAGCAGCTTACGCGGGAGCTCCTACAATGAGCAGTTCTTC. Translated, it gives CASSLRGSSYNEQFF. Drawing the rest from reference TRBV7-9 and TRBJ2-1, the complete variable domain is DTGVSQNPRHKITKRGQNVTFRCDPISEHNRLYWYRQTLGQGPEFLTYFQNEAQLEKSRLLSDRFSAERPKGSFSTLEIQRTEQGDSAMYLCASSLRGSSYNEQFFGPGTRLTVL.